The next 16 T cell receptor beta chains were all read from a single sample in a study of blood T cell repertoires in COVID-19. Repertoires were generated with immunoSEQ multiplex PCR, while TCRdb's copy carries only in-frame clones and drops some. The sample yields 95,000 or so clones, around 87% seen once. Source material: peripheral blood. Receptors originate from a human donor in a cohort sampled during active COVID-19.

The rearrangement uses TRBV12-3 or TRBV12-4 and TRBJ2-7; D is perhaps TRBD1 (6 bases). The V end was cut by 7 bases, the J end by 7 bases, with 17 bases between. CDR3 size: 13 residues. CDR3 nucleotide sequence: TGTGCCAGCACCCGAGGACAGTTAAGGGAGCAGTACTTC. Translating gives CASTRGQLREQYF.

This clone was counted a single time. The V call is TRBV5-4, the J call TRBJ1-2, with D possibly TRBD1 on 6 matching bases. The CDR3 has 13 amino acids. Germline V gives CDR1 SGHNT, CDR2 YYREEE (reference sequence). Trimming shortened V by 4 bases and J by 3 bases, and 10 bases separated the two germline ends. The CDR3 reads CASSGRGDYGYTF. In DNA form, the CDR3 reads TGTGCCAGCAGCGGCAGGGGTGACTATGGCTACACCTTC.

The J gene is TRBJ2-7, the V gene TRBV7-2; TRBD2 might be the D (7 bases). Deletions cut 3 bases from V and 0 bases from J, with 12 bases between. This CDR3 has 15 amino acids. CDR1 SGHTA and CDR2 FQGNSA come from the germline V gene. CDR3 amino acids: CASSFAGALSYEQYF. CDR3 sequence (DNA): TGTGCCAGCAGCTTCGCGGGGGCTCTCTCCTACGAGCAGTACTTC.

The V and J genes are TRBV12-3 or TRBV12-4 and TRBJ1-5; D unresolved. The CDR3 is made up of 13 amino acids. V was clipped by 6 bases and J by 3 bases, with 9 bases between them. Written as DNA, the CDR3 is TGTGCCAGCAGCCCAATGGCCAATCAGCCCCAGCATTTT. This codes for CASSPMANQPQHF.

The V gene is TRBV6-5, the J gene TRBJ1-5, with D hard to call. Trimming pared 5 bases from V and 3 bases from J, leaving 8 bases between. Germline loops: CDR1 MNHEY, CDR2 SVGAGI. This CDR3 is 13 amino acids long. This CDR3 reads CASSRLINQPQHF. The CDR3 coding sequence is TGTGCCAGCAGTAGACTGATCAATCAGCCCCAGCATTTT.

The V gene is TRBV7-8, the J gene TRBJ2-4; maybe TRBD2 (7 bases). Germline loops: CDR1 SGHVS, CDR2 FQNEAQ. Trimming removed 5 bases from V and 1 base from J, with 18 bases in between. This CDR3 is built from 17 residues. In DNA, the CDR3 is TGTGCCAGCAGCGCCTTAACAGGGAGGGGGGCCAAAAACATTCAGTACTTC. It codes for CASSALTGRGAKNIQYF.

This clone has only a few counts. The chain employs TRBV5-8 and TRBJ1-3; tentative D call: TRBD1 (5 bases). Trimming left V 2 bases short and J 0 bases short, with 9 bases between. Germline assignment: CDR1 SGHTS and CDR2 YDEGEE. The CDR3 sequence is 15 residues long. The CDR3 loop reads CASSLAGLSGNTIYF. CDR3 nucleotides: TGTGCCAGCAGCTTAGCGGGACTCTCTGGAAACACCATATATTTT.

The V call is TRBV11-3, the J call TRBJ2-1, with 9 bases aligning to TRBD2. Germline CDR1 reads SGHNT; CDR2 reads YENEEA. The CDR3 spans 15 residues. The V segment lost 5 bases and the J segment 3 bases; nucleotides outside the gene matches: 5. CDR3 protein: CASSLGTSNYNEQFF. The CDR3 DNA is TGTGCCAGCAGCCTAGGGACTAGCAACTACAATGAGCAGTTCTTC.

J is TRBJ1-6 and V is TRBV4-3; perhaps TRBD1 as D (5 bases). CDR3 length: 15 residues. The ends were cut back, 1 base at V and 9 bases at J, with 13 bases in the middle. Germline loops: CDR1 LGHNA, CDR2 YSLEER. CDR3 in amino acids: CASSQVPGKGSPLHF. The CDR3 DNA follows: TGCGCCAGCAGCCAAGTTCCAGGGAAGGGTTCACCCCTCCACTTT.

This clone was counted between two and nine times. V usage is TRBV18 and J usage is TRBJ2-7, with TRBD1 matching over 7 bases. From germline, CDR1 is KGHSH and CDR2 LQKENI. V gave up 3 bases and J gave up 1 base; unmatched junction bases: 3. This CDR3 contains 14 residues. CDR3 amino acids: CASSPRDSSYEQYF. The CDR3 coding sequence is TGTGCCAGCTCACCGAGGGACAGTTCCTACGAGCAGTACTTC.

The chain couples TRBV3-1 (or the pseudogene TRBV3-2) to TRBJ2-1, with TRBD2 matching 10 bases. Germline V CDR1 and CDR2: LGHDT, YNNKEL (reference sequence). This CDR3 is 14 amino acids long. V lost 1 base, J lost 9 bases, and 3 bases stayed unmatched. CDR3 region: CASSQGLAGSEQFF. DNA for the CDR3: TGTGCCAGCAGCCAAGGACTAGCGGGCAGTGAGCAGTTCTTC.

The genes are TRBV16 and TRBJ1-2, with 7 bases lining up with TRBD1. The CDR3 has 14 residues. With V trimmed by 0 bases and J by 4 bases, 2 bases remained unmatched. Germline V lookup: CDR1 KGHSY, CDR2 FQNENV. The CDR3, as DNA: TGTGCCAGCAGCCAATCGACAGGGACCTATGGCTACACCTTC. Translating gives CASSQSTGTYGYTF.

The DNA for the CDR3 is TGCGCCAGCAGCTTGGACCCACAGGGGGGCTACACCTTC. As protein: CASSLDPQGGYTF. The chain recombines TRBV5-1 with TRBJ1-2; 7 positions match TRBD1. Germline values: CDR1 SGHRS, CDR2 YFSETQ. The CDR3 has 13 amino acids. V gave up 0 bases and J gave up 8 bases; unmatched junction bases: 4.

The V call is TRBV6-2 or TRBV6-3, the J call TRBJ2-1; 8 bases match TRBD2. This CDR3 is built from 16 residues. Germline CDR1 reads MNHEY; CDR2 reads SVGEGT. V dropped 6 bases and J dropped 5; count of bases not matched to a gene: 12. The CDR3 DNA reads TGTGCCAGCAGCCCGGGAGGGCAATTGTCCCACAATGAGCAGTTCTTC. As protein: CASSPGGQLSHNEQFF.

The sample holds a few counts of this clone. The J gene is TRBJ2-7, the V gene TRBV7-2, with 9 bases identical to TRBD2. The V and J ends lost 5 bases and 2 bases, in that order; junction bases with no gene match: 13. Germline V gives CDR1 SGHTA, CDR2 FQGNSA. The CDR3 contains 17 residues. CDR3 coding DNA: TGTGCCAGCAGCAAACGGGAGCGGGGGGCCTCTACCTACGAGCAGTACTTC. Encoded protein: CASSKRERGASTYEQYF.

The V gene is TRBV19, the J gene TRBJ1-1, with 7 bases identical to TRBD1. Germline V gene data show CDR1 as LNHDA and CDR2 as SQIVND (reference sequence). The CDR3 covers 14 residues. Losses at the gene ends were 6 bases for V and 5 bases for J; bases not matched to a gene: 9. The CDR3 reads CASSPGTALTEAFF. Here the CDR3 DNA reads TGTGCCAGTAGCCCCGGGACAGCTCTGACTGAAGCTTTCTTT.